The entry below describes one TCR beta chain. Its antigen is undetermined. The sample comes from a study of cytomegalovirus exposure and HLA in healthy donors. Use of 60 Vbeta and 13 Jbeta primers characterized the PCR. Profiling relied on immunoSEQ multiplex PCR, and the TCRdb table lists in-frame clones only, not all of them. The data contain around 100,000 clones, about 70% of them singletons. CDR1 is LGHNA and CDR2 is YNFKEQ in the germline V gene. The CDR3 covers 16 residues. The trim removed 2 bases at V and 2 bases at J, leaving 7 bases unmatched. Study results and limitations: The authors reported that TCR beta sequences could predict HLA-A and HLA-B alleles. These predictions were accurate for most subjects in the first cohort. Some public TCRs appeared in many individuals, while most sequences were rare. What a later analysis reportedly showed was that an Asian-associated ancestry cluster had fewer N-insertions than the approximately 700-donor mean.

This TCR derives from a woman aged 25 to 39 in good health and CMV-seronegative. The J gene is TRBJ1-1, the V gene TRBV4-2; 8 bases are a match to TRBD1. Source material: PBMCs. The CDR3 DNA reads as TGTGCCAGCAGCCAATCACTGACAGGGGCCAACACTGAAGCTTTCTTT. Translating gives CASSQSLTGANTEAFF.